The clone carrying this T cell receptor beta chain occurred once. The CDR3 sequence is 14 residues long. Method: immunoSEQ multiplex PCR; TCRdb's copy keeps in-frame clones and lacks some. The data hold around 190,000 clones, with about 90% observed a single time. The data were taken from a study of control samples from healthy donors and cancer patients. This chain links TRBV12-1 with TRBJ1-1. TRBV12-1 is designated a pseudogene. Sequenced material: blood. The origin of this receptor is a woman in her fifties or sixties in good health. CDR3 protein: CASSLLGGNTEAFF. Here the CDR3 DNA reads TGTGCCAGCAGCCTCCTTGGGGGGAACACTGAAGCTTTCTTT.